Each of the 3 T cell receptor beta chains below was sequenced from the same sample in a study of cytomegalovirus exposure and HLA in healthy donors (dated 2017 in TCRdb). Library creation used the immunoSEQ multiplex PCR assay. For the multiplex PCR, a mixture combining 60 forward primers for TCR Vbeta segments and 13 reverse primers for TCR Jbeta segments was used. TCRdb re-hosts the immuneACCESS table, in-frame sequences only. Its copies lack some clones; in the studies checked, an unresolved V gene accounts for under half of them, and the cause for the rest is not known. This sample has 95,000 to 150,000 clones in its table, and 80% of those were observed once. The ten largest clones represent 0.2% to 0.3% of the sample. What was sequenced was PBMCs. The source of these receptors is a man aged 45 to 65 in good health and CMV-seronegative.

V and J are TRBV5-5 and TRBJ1-4; D is possibly TRBD1 (6 bases). The CDR3 extends over 14 amino acids. The V and J ends lost 0 bases and 15 bases respectively, with 18 bases between them. CDR1 is SGHKS and CDR2 is YYEKEE in the germline V gene (reference sequence). CDR3 in DNA: TGTGCCAGCAGCTTGGGGAGTGTGGGACAAGTGGTGTTTTTT. It translates to CASSLGSVGQVVFF. The entire variable domain, with the rest obtained from reference TRBV5-5 and TRBJ1-4, is as follows: DAGVTQSPTHLIKTRGQQVTLRCSPISGHKSVSWYQQVLGQGPQFIFQYYEKEERGRGNFPDRFSARQFPNYSSELNVNALLLGDSALYLCASSLGSVGQVVFFGSGTQLSVL.

This clone turned up a few times. The V and J genes are TRBV4-3 and TRBJ2-2, with a tentative D call TRBD1 (5 bases). CDR3 size: 15 residues. In germline, CDR1 is LGHNA, CDR2 YSLEER. The germline V and J ends were trimmed by 2 bases and 2 bases, with 9 bases remaining between them. As DNA, the CDR3 is TGCGCCAGCAGCCAAACAGGTTTCAACACCGGGGAGCTGTTTTTT. It encodes CASSQTGFNTGELFF.

The rearrangement uses TRBV19 and TRBJ2-7; 8 nucleotides align to TRBD2. The V segment lost 2 bases and the J segment 4 bases; nucleotides outside the gene matches: 7. Germline V gene data show CDR1 as LNHDA and CDR2 as SQIVND (reference sequence). The CDR3 loop spans 15 amino acids. CDR3 sequence reads: CASSISGGPGYEQYF. The CDR3 bases are TGTGCCAGTAGTATAAGCGGGGGCCCCGGGTACGAGCAGTACTTC.